This TCR beta chain was recorded in a study of blood T cell repertoires in COVID-19. The wider study: Samples of COVID-19 (acute and convalescent) were obtained from the United States, Italy and Spain. From T cells, B-cell-depleted T cells, or PBMCs came the material, which was cDNA or gDNA.

This clone was detected once. In the authors' workflow: Reference gene primer amplification in the assay estimated nucleated cell counts. TCRdb keeps only in-frame clones here, not all; method: immunoSEQ multiplex PCR. D and trimming were read from the DNA, whereas the V and J calls and clone size are those reported in that table. The sample consists of roughly 60,000 clones, around 83% of them appearing once. Germline V gives CDR1 SEHNR, CDR2 FQNEAQ (reference sequence). The CDR3 totals 13 residues. V lost 5 bases and J 3 bases, leaving 8 bases between the germline ends. This TCR was sampled from a woman aged 80 or over with acute or convalescent COVID-19. The rearrangement links TRBV7-9 to TRBJ1-5; D not resolved. The sequenced sample was peripheral blood. CDR3 sequence reads: CASSPQVNQPQHF. The CDR3 DNA sequence: TGTGCCAGCAGCCCGCAGGTCAATCAGCCCCAGCATTTT.